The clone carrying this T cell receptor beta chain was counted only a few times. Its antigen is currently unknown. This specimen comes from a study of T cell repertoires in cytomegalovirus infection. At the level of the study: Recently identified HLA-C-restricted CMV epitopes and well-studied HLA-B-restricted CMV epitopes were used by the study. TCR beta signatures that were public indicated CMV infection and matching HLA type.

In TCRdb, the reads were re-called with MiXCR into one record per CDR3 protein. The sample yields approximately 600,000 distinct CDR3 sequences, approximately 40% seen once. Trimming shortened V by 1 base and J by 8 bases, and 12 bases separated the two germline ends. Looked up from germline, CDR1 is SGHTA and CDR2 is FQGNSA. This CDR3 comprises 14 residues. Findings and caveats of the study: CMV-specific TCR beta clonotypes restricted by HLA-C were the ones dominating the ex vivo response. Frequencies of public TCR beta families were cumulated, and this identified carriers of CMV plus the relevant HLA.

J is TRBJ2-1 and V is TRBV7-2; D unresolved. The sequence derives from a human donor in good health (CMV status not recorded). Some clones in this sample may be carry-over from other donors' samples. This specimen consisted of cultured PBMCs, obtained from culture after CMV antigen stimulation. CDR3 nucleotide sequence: TGTGCCAGCAGCTTAGTGACCGGGCCCCATGAGCAGTTCTTC. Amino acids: CASSLVTGPHEQFF.